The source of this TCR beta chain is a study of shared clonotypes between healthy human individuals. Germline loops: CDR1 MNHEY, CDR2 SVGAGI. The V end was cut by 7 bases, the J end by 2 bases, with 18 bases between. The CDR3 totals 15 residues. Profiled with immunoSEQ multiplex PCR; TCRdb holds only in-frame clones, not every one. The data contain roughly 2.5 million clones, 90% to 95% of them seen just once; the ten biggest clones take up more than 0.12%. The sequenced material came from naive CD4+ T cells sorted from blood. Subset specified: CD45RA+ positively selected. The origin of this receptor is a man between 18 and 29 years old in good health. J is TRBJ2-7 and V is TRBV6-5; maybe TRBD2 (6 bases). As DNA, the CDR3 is TGTGCCAGCACCCTGAGCCCCGGGAGCCCCTACGAGCAGTACTTC. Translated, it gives CASTLSPGSPYEQYF.